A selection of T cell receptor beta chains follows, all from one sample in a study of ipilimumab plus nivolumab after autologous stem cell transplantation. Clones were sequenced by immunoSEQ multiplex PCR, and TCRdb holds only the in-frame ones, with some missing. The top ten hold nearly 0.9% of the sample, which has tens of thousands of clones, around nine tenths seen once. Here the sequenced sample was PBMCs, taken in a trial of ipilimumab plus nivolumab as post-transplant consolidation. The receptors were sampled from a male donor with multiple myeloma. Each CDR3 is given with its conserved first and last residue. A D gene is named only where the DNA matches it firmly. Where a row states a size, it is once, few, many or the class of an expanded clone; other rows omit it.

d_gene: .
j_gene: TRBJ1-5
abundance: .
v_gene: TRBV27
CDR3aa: CASSLVWDQPQHF
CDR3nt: TGTGCCAGCAGTTTAGTATGGGATCAGCCCCAGCATTTT

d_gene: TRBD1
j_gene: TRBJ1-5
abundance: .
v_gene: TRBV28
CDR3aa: CASRPGQGPSQPQHF
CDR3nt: TGTGCCAGCAGGCCAGGACAGGGCCCGTCTCAGCCCCAGCATTTT

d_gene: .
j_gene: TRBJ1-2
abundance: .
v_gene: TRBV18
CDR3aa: CASSPSTPQGAGDYGYTF
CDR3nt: TGTGCCAGCTCACCTTCTACTCCTCAAGGCGCGGGCGACTATGGCTACACCTTC

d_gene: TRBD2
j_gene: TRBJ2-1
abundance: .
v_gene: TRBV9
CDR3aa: CASSSTTSAYNEQFF
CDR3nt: TGTGCCAGCAGCTCCACGACTAGCGCGTACAATGAGCAGTTCTTC

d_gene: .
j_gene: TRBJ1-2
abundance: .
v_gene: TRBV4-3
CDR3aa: CASSHRTASNYGYTF
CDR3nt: TGCGCCAGCAGCCACCGGACAGCGTCTAACTATGGCTACACCTTC

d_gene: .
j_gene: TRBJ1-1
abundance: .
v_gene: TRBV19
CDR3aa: CASSIGAGRTEAFF
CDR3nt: TGTGCCAGTAGTATAGGCGCCGGGAGGACTGAAGCTTTCTTT

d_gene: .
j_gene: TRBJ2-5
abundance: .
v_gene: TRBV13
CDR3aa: CASSRLGTPEETQYF
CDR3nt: TGTGCCAGCAGCCGCCTAGGGACTCCGGAGGAGACCCAGTACTTC

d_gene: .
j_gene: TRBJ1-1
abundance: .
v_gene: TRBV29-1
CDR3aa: CSGQGWNTEAFF
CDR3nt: TGCAGCGGCCAGGGGTGGAACACTGAAGCTTTCTTT

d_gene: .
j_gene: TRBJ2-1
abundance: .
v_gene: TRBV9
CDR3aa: CASSVVGPGGTGNNEQFF
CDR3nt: TGTGCCAGCAGCGTAGTAGGTCCGGGTGGTACAGGGAACAATGAGCAGTTCTTC

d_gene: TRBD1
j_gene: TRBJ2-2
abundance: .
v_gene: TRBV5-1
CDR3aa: CASSRDSHTGELFF
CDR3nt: TGCGCCAGCAGCCGGGACAGTCACACCGGGGAGCTGTTTTTT

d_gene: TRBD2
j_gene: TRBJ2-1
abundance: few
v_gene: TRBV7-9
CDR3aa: CASQFGGSSYNEQFF
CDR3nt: TGTGCCAGCCAATTTGGCGGGAGCTCCTACAATGAGCAGTTCTTC

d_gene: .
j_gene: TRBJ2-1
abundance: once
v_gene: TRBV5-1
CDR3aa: CASSLNSHEQFF
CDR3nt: TGCGCCAGCAGCTTGAACAGCCATGAGCAGTTCTTC

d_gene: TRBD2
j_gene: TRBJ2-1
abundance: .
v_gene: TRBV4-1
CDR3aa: CASSQKEGRIAGVNEQFF
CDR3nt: TGCGCCAGCAGCCAGAAAGAGGGTAGAATAGCGGGAGTAAATGAGCAGTTCTTC

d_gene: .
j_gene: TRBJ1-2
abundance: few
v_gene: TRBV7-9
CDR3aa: CASSLGGDGYTF
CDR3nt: TGTGCCAGCAGCTTAGGAGGGGATGGCTACACCTTC

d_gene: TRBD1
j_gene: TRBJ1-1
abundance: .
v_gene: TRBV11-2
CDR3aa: CASSLVPQGHTEAFF
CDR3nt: TGTGCCAGCAGCTTAGTGCCACAGGGGCACACTGAAGCTTTCTTT

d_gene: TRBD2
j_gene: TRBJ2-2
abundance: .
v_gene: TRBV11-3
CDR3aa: CASSSTLSSGGWTGELFF
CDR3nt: TGTGCCAGCAGCTCCACCCTATCTAGCGGGGGGTGGACCGGGGAGCTGTTTTTT

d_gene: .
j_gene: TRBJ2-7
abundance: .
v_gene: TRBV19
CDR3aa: CASSRQGSSYEQYF
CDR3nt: TGTGCCAGTAGTCGGCAGGGCTCCTCCTACGAGCAGTACTTC

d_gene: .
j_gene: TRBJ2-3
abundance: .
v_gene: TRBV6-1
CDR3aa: CAIQGWTDTQYF
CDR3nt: TGTGCCATACAGGGTTGGACAGATACGCAGTATTTT

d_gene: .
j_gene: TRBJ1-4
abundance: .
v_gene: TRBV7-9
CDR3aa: CASSPSGEKLFF
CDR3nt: TGTGCCAGCAGCCCTTCAGGGGAAAAACTGTTTTTT

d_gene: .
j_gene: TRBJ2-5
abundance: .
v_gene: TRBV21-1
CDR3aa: CARYIVQYF
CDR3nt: TGTGCCAGATATATTGTCCAGTACTTC

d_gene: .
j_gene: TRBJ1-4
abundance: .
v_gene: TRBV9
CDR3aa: CASSAVGQGEKLFF
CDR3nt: TGTGCCAGCAGCGCCGTGGGGCAAGGTGAAAAACTGTTTTTT

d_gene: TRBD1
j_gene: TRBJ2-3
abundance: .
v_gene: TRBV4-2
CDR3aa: CASTSGTGSDTQYF
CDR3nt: TGTGCCAGCACCTCGGGGACAGGTAGTGATACGCAGTATTTT

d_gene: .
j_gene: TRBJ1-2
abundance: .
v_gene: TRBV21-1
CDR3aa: CARGDREINYGYTF
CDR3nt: TGTGCCAGAGGAGACAGAGAAATTAACTATGGCTACACCTTC

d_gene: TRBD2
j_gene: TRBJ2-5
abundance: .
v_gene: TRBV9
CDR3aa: CASSVVGGIQETQYF
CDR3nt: TGTGCCAGCAGCGTAGTGGGGGGGATCCAAGAGACCCAGTACTTC

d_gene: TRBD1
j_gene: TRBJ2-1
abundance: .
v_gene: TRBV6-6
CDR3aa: CASSDRGPNEQFF
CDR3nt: TGTGCCAGCAGTGACAGGGGCCCCAATGAGCAGTTCTTC

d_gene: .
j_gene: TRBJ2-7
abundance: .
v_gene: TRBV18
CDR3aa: CASSPAQNYEQYF
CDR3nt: TGTGCCAGCTCACCTGCTCAGAATTACGAGCAGTACTTC

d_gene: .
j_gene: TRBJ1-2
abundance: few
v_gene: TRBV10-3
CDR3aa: CAISETQDYGYTF
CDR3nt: TGTGCCATCAGTGAAACCCAGGACTATGGCTACACCTTC

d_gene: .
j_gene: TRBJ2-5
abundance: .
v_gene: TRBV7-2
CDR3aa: CASSFFDQGKTQYF
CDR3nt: TGTGCCAGCAGCTTCTTCGACCAGGGAAAGACCCAGTACTTC

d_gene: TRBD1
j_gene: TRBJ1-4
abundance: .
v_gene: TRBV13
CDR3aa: CASSLGQGMDEKLFF
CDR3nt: TGTGCCAGCAGCTTGGGACAGGGTATGGACGAAAAACTGTTTTTT

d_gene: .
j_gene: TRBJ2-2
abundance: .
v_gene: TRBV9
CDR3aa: CASSVGQAGWELFF
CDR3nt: TGTGCCAGCAGCGTAGGGCAGGCTGGGTGGGAGCTGTTTTTT

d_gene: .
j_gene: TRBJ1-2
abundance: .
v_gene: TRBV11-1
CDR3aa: CASSLESYGYTF
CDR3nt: TGTGCCAGCAGCTTGGAAAGCTATGGCTACACCTTC

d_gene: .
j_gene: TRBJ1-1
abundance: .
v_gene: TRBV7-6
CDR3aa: CASSLEVGREAFF
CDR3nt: TGTGCCAGCAGCTTAGAGGTCGGCCGTGAAGCTTTCTTT

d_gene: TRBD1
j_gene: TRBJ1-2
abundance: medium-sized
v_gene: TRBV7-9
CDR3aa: CASSLTGGGYTF
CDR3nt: TGTGCCAGCAGCTTAACAGGGGGCGGCTACACCTTC

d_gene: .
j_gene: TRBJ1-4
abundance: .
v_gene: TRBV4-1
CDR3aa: CASSPVATNEKLFF
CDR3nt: TGCGCCAGCAGCCCAGTTGCAACTAATGAAAAACTGTTTTTT

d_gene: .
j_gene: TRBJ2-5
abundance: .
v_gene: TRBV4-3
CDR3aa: CASSQGTVPEETQYF
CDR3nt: TGCGCCAGCAGCCAAGGGACAGTCCCCGAGGAGACCCAGTACTTC

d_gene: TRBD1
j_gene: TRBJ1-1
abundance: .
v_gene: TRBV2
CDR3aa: CASSAQGAPNTEAFF
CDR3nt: TGTGCCAGCAGCGCACAGGGGGCGCCGAACACTGAAGCTTTCTTT

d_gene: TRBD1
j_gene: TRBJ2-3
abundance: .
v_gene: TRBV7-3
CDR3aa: CASSLWDSEADTQYF
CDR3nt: TGTGCCAGCAGCTTATGGGACAGTGAGGCAGATACGCAGTATTTT

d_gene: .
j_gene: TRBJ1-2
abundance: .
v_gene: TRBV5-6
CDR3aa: CASSSLDRQPNYGYTF
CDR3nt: TGTGCCAGCAGCTCCCTCGACAGGCAGCCGAACTATGGCTACACCTTC

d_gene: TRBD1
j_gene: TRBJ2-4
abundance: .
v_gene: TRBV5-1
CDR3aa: CASSPRYRGNIQYF
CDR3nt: TGCGCCAGCAGCCCCCGTTACAGGGGAAACATTCAGTACTTC

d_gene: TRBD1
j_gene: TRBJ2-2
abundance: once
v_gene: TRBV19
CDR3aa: CASSARTGEIGELFF
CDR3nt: TGTGCCAGTAGTGCCCGGACAGGGGAGATCGGGGAGCTGTTTTTT

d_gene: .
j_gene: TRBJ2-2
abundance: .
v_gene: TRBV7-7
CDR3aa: CASSLGGEWGNTGELFF
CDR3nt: TGTGCTAGCAGCTTAGGGGGGGAGTGGGGAAACACCGGGGAGCTGTTTTTT

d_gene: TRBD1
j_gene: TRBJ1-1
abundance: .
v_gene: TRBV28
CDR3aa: CASSRQGASLTEAFF
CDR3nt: TGTGCCAGCAGTCGACAGGGGGCGTCACTCACTGAAGCTTTCTTT

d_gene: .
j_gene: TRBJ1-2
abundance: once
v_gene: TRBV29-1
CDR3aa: CSVPDSLGGYTF
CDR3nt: TGCAGCGTTCCCGACAGTCTCGGGGGCTACACCTTC

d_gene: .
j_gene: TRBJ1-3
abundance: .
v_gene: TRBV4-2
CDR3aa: CASSHLRGNTIYF
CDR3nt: TGTGCCAGCAGCCACCTCAGAGGAAACACCATATATTTT

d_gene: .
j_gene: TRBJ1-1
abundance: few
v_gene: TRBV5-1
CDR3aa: CASSFAEQNTEAFF
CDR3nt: TGCGCCAGCAGCTTTGCGGAACAGAACACTGAAGCTTTCTTT

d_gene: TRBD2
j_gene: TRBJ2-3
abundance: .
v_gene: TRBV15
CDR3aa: CATSSWGGRADTQYF
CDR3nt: TGTGCCACCAGCTCGTGGGGGGGGAGGGCAGATACGCAGTATTTT

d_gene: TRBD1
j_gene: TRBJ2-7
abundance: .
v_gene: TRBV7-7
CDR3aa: CASSLGQGNNYEQYF
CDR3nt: TGTGCCAGCAGCCTGGGACAGGGGAACAACTACGAGCAGTACTTC

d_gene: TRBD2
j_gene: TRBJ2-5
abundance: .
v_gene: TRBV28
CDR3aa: CASTGTGTSGVRETQYF
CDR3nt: TGTGCCAGCACCGGAACCGGGACTAGCGGGGTTCGAGAGACCCAGTACTTC